These T cell receptor beta chains were read from a single sample in a study of early T cells in non-severe SARS-CoV-2 infection. TCRdb processed the 5' RACE reads anew with MiXCR; each CDR3 protein has one entry. This sample has over 50,000 distinct CDR3 sequences, with approximately 10% found just once. The sequenced sample consisted of whole blood. Receptor source: an adult who was a healthcare worker with PCR-confirmed SARS-CoV-2 infection or an uninfected control (not recorded which). Both conserved end residues are part of each CDR3. The order of the fields is clone size, V gene, J gene, D gene, CDR3 protein, CDR3 DNA. A D gene is named only where the DNA matches it firmly. Clone size, where shown, is once, few, many, or a class for clones that have expanded.

.	TRBV7-9	TRBJ2-3	.	CASRWRGRSTDTQYF	TGTGCCAGCAGATGGAGGGGGCGAAGCACAGATACGCAGTATTTT
.	TRBV6-6	TRBJ1-4	TRBD1	CASSYNRDRTEKLFF	TGTGCCAGCAGTTATAACCGGGACAGAACTGAAAAACTGTTTTTT
.	TRBV6-5	TRBJ1-2	.	CASSTGDTANYGYTF	TGTGCCAGCAGTACGGGAGACACAGCTAACTATGGCTACACCTTC
.	TRBV2	TRBJ2-1	TRBD1	CASRLTGVVDNEQFF	TGTGCCAGCAGACTAACAGGGGTCGTCGACAATGAGCAGTTCTTC
.	TRBV5-1	TRBJ2-1	TRBD2	CASSVTSGTTGEQFF	TGCGCCAGCAGCGTAACTAGCGGAACTACAGGGGAGCAGTTCTTC
many	TRBV12-3/TRBV12-4	TRBJ2-3	TRBD2	CASSLAGGTDTQYF	TGTGCCAGCAGTTTGGCGGGGGGCACAGATACGCAGTATTTT
few	TRBV11-2	TRBJ2-5	TRBD1	CASISLQGIGETQYF	TGTGCCAGCATCTCCCTACAGGGGATTGGAGAGACCCAGTACTTC
few	TRBV7-7	TRBJ2-2	TRBD2	CASSLSPQRGVNTGELFF	TGTGCCAGCAGCTTATCCCCTCAGCGGGGGGTAAACACCGGGGAGCTGTTTTTT
.	TRBV30	TRBJ2-2	.	CAWSVIPGGELFF	TGTGCCTGGAGTGTAATACCCGGCGGGGAGCTGTTTTTT
few	TRBV20-1	TRBJ1-1	.	CSARGSDVNTEAFF	TGCAGTGCTAGAGGGAGTGATGTGAACACTGAAGCTTTCTTT
few	TRBV30	TRBJ2-3	.	CASLDRDTQYF	TGTGCCTCCTTGGACAGAGATACGCAGTATTTT
few	TRBV3-1	TRBJ2-1	.	CASSQAGSSYNEQFF	TGTGCCAGCAGCCAAGCTGGTAGCTCCTACAATGAGCAGTTCTTC
few	TRBV6-1	TRBJ1-5	TRBD1	CASSGNLGTGSQPQHF	TGTGCCAGCAGTGGTAATCTCGGGACAGGGAGTCAGCCCCAGCATTTT
many	TRBV30	TRBJ1-5	.	CAWSVTSNQPQHF	TGTGCCTGGAGTGTAACGAGCAATCAGCCCCAGCATTTT
.	TRBV6-6	TRBJ1-3	.	CASSYSTGNTIYF	TGTGCCAGCAGTTACTCGACTGGAAACACCATATATTTT
.	TRBV6-6	TRBJ2-5	TRBD2	CASSYASGGQGVQETQYF	TGTGCCAGCAGTTACGCTAGCGGGGGCCAGGGGGTACAAGAGACCCAGTACTTC
few	TRBV3-1	TRBJ2-1	TRBD2	CASSQVPRGGDNEQFF	TGTGCCAGCAGCCAAGTTCCCCGGGGGGGCGACAATGAGCAGTTCTTC
.	TRBV28	TRBJ2-5	TRBD2	CASSSRLASPGLLETQYF	TGTGCCAGCAGCAGTCGACTAGCGAGCCCGGGATTACTAGAGACCCAGTACTTC
.	TRBV20-1	TRBJ2-5	TRBD2	CSASGGQETQYF	TGCAGTGCTTCGGGGGGACAAGAGACCCAGTACTTC
few	TRBV7-9	TRBJ2-3	.	CASSLVTHSTDTQYF	TGTGCCAGCAGCTTAGTCACCCATAGCACAGATACGCAGTATTTT
.	TRBV4-1	TRBJ2-6	.	CASSQVHSSSGANVLTF	TGCGCCAGCAGCCAAGTTCACTCTAGCTCTGGGGCCAACGTCCTGACTTTC
few	TRBV7-7	TRBJ2-2	.	CASSKGTVTGELFF	TGTGCCAGCAGCAAAGGGACGGTGACCGGGGAGCTGTTTTTT
many	TRBV20-1	TRBJ1-6	TRBD1	CSARGQGNSPLHF	TGCAGTGCTAGGGGACAGGGAAATTCACCCCTCCACTTT
many	TRBV7-9	TRBJ1-2	.	CASSFAGGRGGYTF	TGTGCCAGCAGCTTCGCCGGGGGGCGCGGTGGCTACACCTTC
many	TRBV20-1	TRBJ2-1	TRBD1	CSARDRVNEQFF	TGCAGTGCTAGGGACAGGGTCAATGAGCAGTTCTTC
.	TRBV9	TRBJ1-2	.	CASSAQISLGYTF	TGTGCCAGCAGCGCTCAAATATCACTCGGCTACACCTTC
many	TRBV7-3	TRBJ2-3	.	CASSLVQNTDTQYF	TGTGCCAGCAGCTTGGTTCAGAACACAGATACGCAGTATTTT
.	TRBV4-1	TRBJ1-1	.	CASSQMAGNTEAFF	TGCGCCAGCAGCCAAATGGCAGGAAACACTGAAGCTTTCTTT
.	TRBV19	TRBJ2-5	.	CASSPGNSLGETQYF	TGTGCCAGTAGTCCCGGGAACTCTCTCGGGGAGACCCAGTACTTC
many	TRBV5-6	TRBJ2-4	.	CASSWGGAKNIQYF	TGTGCCAGCAGCTGGGGCGGAGCCAAAAACATTCAGTACTTC
few	TRBV29-1	TRBJ1-1	TRBD1	CSALDRGMNTEAFF	TGCAGCGCCCTGGACAGGGGAATGAACACTGAAGCTTTCTTT
.	TRBV6-1	TRBJ2-3	.	CASSVRGLNGHTQYF	TGTGCCAGCAGTGTGAGGGGCCTCAACGGACATACGCAGTATTTT
.	TRBV5-1	TRBJ1-6	TRBD1	CASSLEGQLSPLHF	TGCGCCAGCAGCTTGGAGGGACAGCTGTCACCCCTCCACTTT
few	TRBV5-1	TRBJ1-4	TRBD1	CASSSGTGGTNEKLFF	TGCGCCAGCAGCTCCGGGACAGGGGGGACCAATGAAAAACTGTTTTTT
.	TRBV18	TRBJ1-5	TRBD1	CASSPPGQGNQPQHF	TGTGCCAGCTCACCACCGGGACAGGGGAATCAGCCCCAGCATTTT
.	TRBV6-5	TRBJ2-3	.	CASRLTGESTDTQYF	TGTGCCAGCAGACTGACAGGAGAGAGCACAGATACGCAGTATTTT
.	TRBV4-1	TRBJ1-1	.	CASRSNRGLNTEAFF	TGCGCCAGCAGATCAAACCGGGGCTTGAACACTGAAGCTTTCTTT
many	TRBV20-1	TRBJ2-5	TRBD1	CSARAGTVQETQYF	TGCAGTGCTAGAGCGGGGACAGTACAAGAGACCCAGTACTTC
many	TRBV12-3/TRBV12-4	TRBJ2-5	.	CASSLSELKTQYF	TGTGCCAGCAGTTTGTCGGAACTGAAGACCCAGTACTTC
.	TRBV28	TRBJ2-1	.	CASSLTELEQFF	TGTGCCAGCAGTTTAACCGAGCTGGAGCAGTTCTTC
.	TRBV29-1	TRBJ2-5	TRBD2	CSVRQRGHQETQYF	TGCAGCGTGAGGCAGCGGGGCCACCAAGAGACCCAGTACTTC
.	TRBV9	TRBJ2-3	.	CASSVGAVNTDTQYF	TGTGCCAGCAGCGTAGGGGCGGTAAACACAGATACGCAGTATTTT
.	TRBV3-1	TRBJ2-3	TRBD2	CASSHGTSYPYF	TGTGCCAGCAGCCATGGGACTAGTTATCCGTATTTT
few	TRBV7-8	TRBJ1-1	.	CASSLSNREVNTEAFF	TGTGCCAGCAGCTTAAGCAACAGGGAGGTGAACACTGAAGCTTTCTTT
few	TRBV7-9	TRBJ2-5	.	CASSLASETQYF	TGTGCCAGCAGCTTAGCTAGTGAGACCCAGTACTTC
many	TRBV18	TRBJ2-2	TRBD1	CASSLLTGTNTGELFF	TGTGCCAGCTCACTCCTGACAGGGACGAACACCGGGGAGCTGTTTTTT
few	TRBV6-1	TRBJ1-2	.	CASRQRIANYGYTF	TGTGCCAGCAGACAGAGAATAGCTAACTATGGCTACACCTTC
few	TRBV3-1	TRBJ2-3	.	CASSQGLTDTQYF	TGTGCCAGCAGCCAGGGGCTCACAGATACGCAGTATTTT
few	TRBV4-1	TRBJ2-2	TRBD1	CASSQDRVQGRNTGELFF	TGCGCCAGCAGCCAAGATAGGGTACAGGGGCGGAACACCGGGGAGCTGTTTTTT
few	TRBV6-1	TRBJ1-6	.	CASSEAYQVYNSPLHF	TGTGCCAGCAGTGAAGCGTACCAGGTTTATAATTCACCCCTCCACTTT
.	TRBV12-3/TRBV12-4	TRBJ2-1	.	CASSLPGRWYNEQFF	TGTGCCAGCAGCCTCCCAGGGAGGTGGTACAATGAGCAGTTCTTC
.	TRBV2	TRBJ1-1	.	CASSLKVGVEAFF	TGTGCCAGCAGCCTAAAAGTTGGGGTCGAAGCTTTCTTT
.	TRBV6-6	TRBJ1-3	.	CASGKRGAGNTIYF	TGTGCCAGCGGCAAAAGGGGGGCTGGAAACACCATATATTTT
few	TRBV7-2	TRBJ2-3	.	CASSLDTGIYTDTQYF	TGTGCCAGCAGCTTAGATACAGGGATTTACACAGATACGCAGTATTTT
many	TRBV6-5	TRBJ2-1	TRBD2	CASISRTSGGTNEQFF	TGTGCCAGCATCTCCAGGACTAGCGGGGGGACTAATGAGCAGTTCTTC
few	TRBV3-1	TRBJ2-2	.	CASSPYLDTGELFF	TGTGCCAGCAGCCCCTATCTGGACACCGGGGAGCTGTTTTTT
many	TRBV5-1	TRBJ1-3	.	CASSNTGPAGNTIYF	TGCGCCAGCAGCAATACAGGGCCGGCTGGAAACACCATATATTTT
many	TRBV11-2	TRBJ2-5	.	CASSFGQKETQYF	TGTGCCAGCAGCTTTGGGCAGAAAGAGACCCAGTACTTC
.	TRBV7-2	TRBJ1-2	.	CASSTRVPPEYGYTF	TGTGCCAGCAGCACGAGGGTTCCCCCCGAATATGGCTACACCTTC